Below are 18 T cell receptor beta chains sequenced from a single sample in a study of T cells after posttransplantation cyclophosphamide. The protocol was immunoSEQ multiplex PCR, while the TCRdb copy is restricted to in-frame clones and leaves out a portion. Sampling found 35,000 to 40,000 clones, none seen once. The material sequenced was PBMCs. The origin of the receptors is a man in his forties or fifties in good health, CMV-negative, and a related stem cell transplant donor.

This clone was counted ten times or more. The rearrangement uses TRBV6-5 and TRBJ2-7; perhaps TRBD1 as D (6 bases). The CDR3 has 15 amino acids. Trimming shortened V by 6 bases and J by 1 base, and 16 bases separated the two germline ends. Germline-derived CDR1 and CDR2 are MNHEY and SVGAGI. CDR3 in DNA: TGTGCCAGCAGCTCTCCGGGGCAGGGGTCCTACGAGCAGTACTTC. Amino acid sequence: CASSSPGQGSYEQYF.

This clone was seen repeatedly, ten times or more. The chain couples TRBV15 to TRBJ1-5, with D hard to call. CDR1 LNHNV and CDR2 YYDKDF come from the germline V gene (reference sequence). The CDR3 sequence is 14 residues long. Trimming left V 0 bases short and J 1 base short, with 4 bases between. CDR3 protein: CATSREESNQPQHF. The CDR3 bases are TGTGCCACCAGCAGAGAGGAGAGCAATCAGCCCCAGCATTTT.

This clone was seen ten or more times. This chain joins TRBV7-2 and TRBJ1-5, with 8 bases lining up with TRBD1. Germline V gene data show CDR1 as SGHTA and CDR2 as FQGNSA. The CDR3 spans 14 residues. The trim removed 5 bases at V and 7 bases at J, leaving 7 bases unmatched. The CDR3 region has the DNA TGTGCCAGCAGCCTGACAGGGGCGGGACAGCCCCAGCATTTT. Translation: CASSLTGAGQPQHF. The whole variable domain, remainder taken from reference TRBV7-2 and TRBJ1-5, is GAGVSQSPSNKVTEKGKDVELRCDPISGHTALYWYRQSLGQGLEFLIYFQGNSAPDKSGLPSDRFSAERTGGSVSTLTIQRTQQEDSAVYLCASSLTGAGQPQHFGDGTRLSIL.

This clone was detected only a few times. The chain uses TRBV27 and TRBJ2-5; TRBD2 matches at 8 bases. The CDR3 length is 14 residues. V was clipped by 5 bases and J by 5 bases; unmatched bases: 7. Per the germline V gene, CDR1 is MNHEY and CDR2 is SMNVEV (reference sequence). As DNA, the CDR3 is TGTGCCAGCAGTCCCCGTAGCGGGGCCGAGACCCAGTACTTC. It encodes CASSPRSGAETQYF.

The V and J genes are TRBV5-1 and TRBJ2-5, with a weak D call TRBD2 (7 bases). The end of the DNA aligns better with TRBJ2-7, so the J call may be wrong. The CDR3 consists of 16 residues. Germline V gives CDR1 SGHRS, CDR2 YFSETQ. DNA of the CDR3: TGCGCCAGCAGTTCCGGTGCGGGGGCCAGCTCCTACGAGCAGTACTTC. Protein: CASSSGAGASSYEQYF.

This clone was seen many times. CDR3 sequence (DNA): TGTGCCATCAGTGATCAAGGACAGGGCGGTAATGGCTACACCTTC. Protein sequence: CAISDQGQGGNGYTF. This chain links TRBV10-3 with TRBJ1-2, with 8 bases matching TRBD1. The V and J ends lost 3 bases and 6 bases, in that order; junction bases with no gene match: 9. Germline CDR1 ENHRY, CDR2 SYGVKD. CDR3 length equals 15 residues.

This clone was detected many times. The chain recombines TRBV7-9 with TRBJ2-2; 8 nucleotides align to TRBD2. The trim removed 5 bases at V and 5 bases at J, leaving 16 bases unmatched. Germline assignment: CDR1 SEHNR and CDR2 FQNEAQ (reference sequence). The CDR3 is 18 residues long. The CDR3 spells CASSPLARQSGGTGELFF. In DNA form, the CDR3 reads TGTGCCAGCAGCCCATTGGCCCGACAGAGCGGGGGTACCGGGGAGCTGTTTTTT. The variable domain in full, completed from reference TRBV7-9 and TRBJ2-2, reads DTGVSQNPRHKITKRGQNVTFRCDPISEHNRLYWYRQTLGQGPEFLTYFQNEAQLEKSRLLSDRFSAERPKGSFSTLEIQRTEQGDSAMYLCASSPLARQSGGTGELFFGEGSRLTVL.

In this sample, this clone turned up many times. This sequence joins TRBV19 and TRBJ1-5, with 11 bases fitting TRBD1. V dropped 6 bases and J dropped 6; count of bases not matched to a gene: 7. CDR1 LNHDA and CDR2 SQIVND come from the germline V gene (reference sequence). This CDR3 has 15 residues. CDR3 loop: CASRPGQGAGQPQHF. CDR3 sequence (DNA): TGTGCCAGTAGGCCAGGACAGGGGGCCGGTCAGCCCCAGCATTTT.

This clone appeared many times. CDR3 in amino acids: CASSPRAGMSTDTQYF. In DNA, the CDR3 is TGTGCCAGCAGCCCCCGAGCGGGGATGAGCACAGATACGCAGTATTTT. J is TRBJ2-3 and V is TRBV11-3, with 7 bases that match TRBD2. Germline V gives CDR1 SGHNT, CDR2 YENEEA. Unmatched junction bases numbered 8, after V lost 5 bases and J lost 0 bases. The CDR3 has 16 residues.

The table lists this clone with many counts. The chain has TRBV19 and TRBJ2-1; a possible D gene is TRBD1 (5 bases). The germline V gene encodes CDR1 LNHDA and CDR2 SQIVND (reference sequence). V shed 9 bases and J shed 0 bases, with 18 bases lying between them. The CDR3 length is 16 residues. The CDR3 DNA reads TGTGCCAGCAGCTGGGGTAGGGGTGGCTCCTACAATGAGCAGTTCTTC. Its translation is CASSWGRGGSYNEQFF.

This clone was counted many times. The chain has TRBV11-2 and TRBJ2-7; 13 positions match TRBD2. Looked up from germline, CDR1 is SGHAT and CDR2 is FQNNGV. The trim removed 1 base at V and 3 bases at J, leaving 0 bases unmatched. The CDR3 runs 15 residues. In DNA, the CDR3 is TGTGCCAGCAGCTTAGGACTAGCGGGAGGCTACGAGCAGTACTTC. As protein: CASSLGLAGGYEQYF.

This clone was observed at least ten times. V is TRBV21-1 and J is TRBJ1-1. TRBV21-1 represents a pseudogene. This CDR3 comprises 14 residues. The CDR3 loop reads CASSKVWGRTEAFF. CDR3 bases: TGTGCCAGCAGCAAAGTTTGGGGGAGGACTGAAGCTTTCTTT.

This clone was detected ten times or more. This chain connects TRBV19 to TRBJ2-3; 7 bases are a match to TRBD2. V shed 4 bases and J 7 bases; nucleotides not matched to a gene: 14. Germline V gene data show CDR1 as LNHDA and CDR2 as SQIVND (reference sequence). This CDR3 has 16 amino acids. The CDR3 DNA reads TGTGCCAGTAGTACAAACCGGGCAAGGGGAGGGAATACGCAGTATTTT. It codes for CASSTNRARGGNTQYF.

The sample holds many counts of this clone. V is TRBV7-2 and J is TRBJ2-7; 9 bases are shared with TRBD1. With V trimmed by 5 bases and J by 2 bases, 7 bases remained unmatched. From germline, CDR1 is SGHTA and CDR2 FQGNSA. The CDR3 length is 15 residues. The CDR3 DNA is TGTGCCAGCAGCCGGGGACAGGGTCTTGCCTACGAGCAGTACTTC. It encodes CASSRGQGLAYEQYF.

The sample holds many counts of this clone. The V gene is TRBV11-2, the J gene TRBJ1-1; D is ambiguous. The germline CDR1 and CDR2 sequences are SGHAT and FQNNGV. The CDR3 totals 11 residues. Trimming shortened V by 0 bases and J by 12 bases, and 8 bases separated the two germline ends. The CDR3 reads CASSLDEYSFF. The CDR3 DNA reads TGTGCCAGCAGCTTAGATGAGTACTCTTTCTTT.

By share of the sample, this clone is medium-sized. The chain couples TRBV5-1 to TRBJ1-1, with TRBD1 matching over 7 bases. This CDR3 is 14 amino acids long. Germline V CDR1 and CDR2: SGHRS, YFSETQ. The V and J ends lost 4 bases and 4 bases, in that order; junction bases with no gene match: 7. The DNA for the CDR3 is TGCGCCAGCAGCCCCCACGACAGGGCCACTGAAGCTTTCTTT. Protein: CASSPHDRATEAFF.

This clone appeared many times. The chain has TRBV6-6 and TRBJ1-1; D unresolved. V lost 2 bases and J 0 bases, leaving 13 bases between the germline ends. From germline, CDR1 is MNHNY and CDR2 SVGAGI (reference sequence). The CDR3 has 16 amino acids. The CDR3 nucleotides read TGTGCCAGCAGTTACGGGAGGTCCCCTGTGAACACTGAAGCTTTCTTT. Protein sequence: CASSYGRSPVNTEAFF.

Many counts were recorded for this clone. The V and J genes are TRBV11-2 and TRBJ2-7; 9 positions agree with TRBD1. Trimming removed 5 bases from V and 1 base from J; junction bases left unmatched: 3. The CDR3 consists of 14 residues. Germline CDR1 SGHAT, CDR2 FQNNGV. The CDR3 nucleotides read TGTGCCAGCAGCCAGGACAGGGGATCCTACGAGCAGTACTTC. This sequence encodes CASSQDRGSYEQYF.